This entry lists 28 T cell receptor beta chains sequenced from one sample in a study of blood T cell repertoires in COVID-19. Repertoires were generated with immunoSEQ multiplex PCR, while TCRdb's copy carries only in-frame clones and drops some. The table shows fewer than 200,000 clones, with under 85% occurring only once. The sequenced material came from peripheral blood. The source of these receptors is a man between 60 and 75 years old who had recovered from COVID-19.

The chain employs TRBV19 and TRBJ1-4; D ambiguous. Germline V gene data show CDR1 as LNHDA and CDR2 as SQIVND (reference sequence). Trimming shortened V by 2 bases and J by 0 bases, and 13 bases separated the two germline ends. This CDR3 spans 17 amino acids. The CDR3 loop is CASSISLAEATNEKLFF. In DNA form, the CDR3 reads TGTGCCAGTAGTATATCCCTGGCCGAAGCAACTAATGAAAAACTGTTTTTT.

J is TRBJ1-2 and V is TRBV12-3 or TRBV12-4, with D possibly TRBD1 on 5 matching bases. V lost 6 bases to trimming and J lost 7 bases, with 15 bases between them. This CDR3 is 13 amino acids long. CDR3 in DNA: TGTGCCAGCAGCCCAACAGGTTACTCTGGCTACACCTTC. Amino acid sequence: CASSPTGYSGYTF.

V usage is TRBV6-5 and J usage is TRBJ1-1; possible D gene TRBD1, 6 bases. V shed 0 bases and J shed 10 bases, with 12 bases lying between them. Germline V gene sequence: CDR1 MNHEY, CDR2 SVGAGI. CDR3 size: 13 residues. The CDR3 loop is CASSYSQGRGAFF. The CDR3 coding sequence is TGTGCCAGCAGTTACTCACAGGGAAGGGGAGCTTTCTTT.

The rearrangement links TRBV6-5 to TRBJ1-2; D might be TRBD1 (5 bases). The CDR3 loop spans 15 amino acids. CDR1 MNHEY and CDR2 SVGAGI come from the germline V gene. V was shortened by 5 bases and J by 4 bases, with 17 bases between the two germline ends. CDR3 amino acids: CASSTSPQTVYGYTF. In DNA form, the CDR3 reads TGTGCCAGCAGTACGAGCCCCCAGACAGTCTATGGCTACACCTTC.

Turning to this clone: At one end the junction does not follow the germline gene, possibly because of a read error. The rearrangement joins TRBV7-2 to TRBJ2-7; 14 bases line up with TRBD2. Per the germline V gene, CDR1 is SGHTA and CDR2 is FQGNSA. This CDR3 has 14 residues. CDR3 DNA: TGTGCCAGCAGCTTAGGGACTAGCGGGGGGAATGTTAACTTC. Translated, it gives CASSLGTSGGNVNF.

This clone has ten or more counts. This sequence joins TRBV28 and TRBJ1-2; D unclear. CDR1 and CDR2 (germline): MDHEN, SYDVKM. Trimming took off 4 bases at V and 1 base at J, with 10 bases between the two ends. The CDR3 has 14 residues. CDR3 loop: CASSSSPLNYGYTF. Here the CDR3 DNA reads TGTGCCAGCAGTTCTTCTCCCCTTAACTATGGCTACACCTTC.

This clone occurred once. A junction end diverges from the germline sequence, so it may reflect a read error. The rearrangement uses TRBV10-3 and TRBJ1-3; 7 bases align to TRBD1. Germline V lookup: CDR1 ENHRY, CDR2 SYGVKD. The CDR3 has 13 residues. CDR3 DNA: TGTGCCATCAGTGGGGACAGCGCAAAGTCCATATATTTC. Protein product: CAISGDSAKSIYF.

The chain employs TRBV7-2 and TRBJ2-3, with 9 bases lining up with TRBD2. The CDR3 sequence is 16 residues long. V shed 3 bases, J shed 4 bases, and the junction held 8 bases outside the gene matches. Per the germline V gene, CDR1 is SGHTA and CDR2 is FQGNSA. The CDR3 here is CASSFLSGGRADTQYF. In DNA form, the CDR3 reads TGTGCCAGCAGCTTTCTTAGCGGGGGACGGGCAGATACGCAGTATTTT.

The chain couples TRBV7-6 to TRBJ1-2; 7 bases match TRBD1. Germline V gives CDR1 SGHVS, CDR2 FNYEAQ. The CDR3 runs to 15 residues. Germline trimming cut 1 base from V and 5 bases from J; bases unmatched to any gene: 7. CDR3 amino acids: CASSLDGTALYGYTF. The CDR3 DNA reads TGTGCCAGCAGCTTAGATGGGACAGCGTTATATGGCTACACCTTC.

CDR3 amino acids: CASSPTGANYGYTF. CDR3 nucleotides: TGTGCCAGCAGCCCGACAGGGGCTAACTATGGCTACACCTTC. The gene calls are TRBV7-3 and TRBJ1-2, with 8 bases fitting TRBD1. CDR3 length equals 14 residues. The trim removed 5 bases at V and 0 bases at J, leaving 2 bases unmatched. Germline assignment: CDR1 SGHTA and CDR2 FQGTGA.

The J gene is TRBJ2-7, the V gene TRBV24-1; D possibly corresponds to TRBD1 (6 bases). Germline CDR1 and CDR2: KGHDR and SFDVKD. V was clipped by 2 bases and J by 6 bases, with 10 bases between them. This CDR3 has 13 amino acids. DNA of the CDR3: TGTGCCACCAGTGATTCGGACAGTTCCGAGCAGTACTTC. Its translation: CATSDSDSSEQYF.

The CDR3: CASSAGTSGDGGTDTQYF. The DNA of the CDR3 is TGTGCCAGCAGTGCCGGGACTAGCGGGGATGGCGGCACAGATACGCAGTATTTT. The chain joins TRBV5-8 to TRBJ2-3; 13 nucleotides line up with TRBD2. The CDR3 runs 18 residues. Germline V gene lookup returns CDR1 SGHTS and CDR2 YDEGEE. Unmatched junction bases numbered 10, after V lost 5 bases and J lost 1 base.

This chain uses TRBV25-1 with TRBJ2-5, with 8 positions matching TRBD1. The CDR3 is 15 amino acids. The V gene end was trimmed by 5 bases and the J gene end by 3 bases; junction bases not matched to a gene: 8. The V gene's germline CDR1 is MGHDK and CDR2 SYGVNS. CDR3 sequence (DNA): TGTGCCAGCAGTATCCCAGGGACAGGTAAAGAGACCCAGTACTTC. Translating gives CASSIPGTGKETQYF. Supplemented by reference TRBV25-1 and TRBJ2-5, the full variable domain reads EADIYQTPRYLVIGTGKKITLECSQTMGHDKMYWYQQDPGMELHLIHYSYGVNSTEKGDLSSESTVSRIRTEHFPLTLESARPSHTSQYLCASSIPGTGKETQYFGPGTRLLVL.

The chain carries TRBV15 and TRBJ2-2; the D is unclear. V lost 5 bases, J lost 1 base, and 8 bases lay in between. Germline V gene sequence: CDR1 LNHNV, CDR2 YYDKDF (reference sequence). The CDR3 spans 14 residues. Here the CDR3 DNA reads TGTGCCACCAGCGGCGACAAGAACACCGGGGAGCTGTTTTTT. As protein: CATSGDKNTGELFF.

The table lists this clone with a count of one. The chain uses TRBV28 and TRBJ1-2; D is perhaps TRBD1 (6 bases). The CDR3 totals 16 residues. Germline V lookup: CDR1 MDHEN, CDR2 SYDVKM. The V end lost 5 bases, the J end lost 13 bases, and 29 bases lay between the germline ends. CDR3 nucleotides: TGTGCCAGCAGTCCCGAACAGGGTAGAGAGGTGGACGAGATCACCTTC. Translating it yields CASSPEQGREVDEITF.

This rearrangement joins TRBV7-3 to TRBJ2-1; D possibly corresponds to TRBD2 (6 bases). Germline-derived CDR1 and CDR2 are SGHTA and FQGTGA. The CDR3 length is 13 residues. With 5 bases removed from V and 2 bases from J, the gap between germline ends came to 7 bases. CDR3 in DNA: TGTGCCAGCAGCGCGGGGACCTACAATGAGCAGTTCTTC. Translating gives CASSAGTYNEQFF.

V gene TRBV30 combines with J gene TRBJ1-5; 9 nucleotides align to TRBD1. Germline values: CDR1 GTSNPN, CDR2 SVGIG (reference sequence). The CDR3 loop spans 15 amino acids. Trimming at V came to 2 bases and at J to 4 bases, leaving 6 bases not matched to a gene. The CDR3 bases are TGTGCCTGGAGTCGGACAGGGGCCCTTAATCAGCCCCAGCATTTT. Translated: CAWSRTGALNQPQHF.

This clone was detected a few times. The rearrangement joins TRBV5-1 to TRBJ2-7, with 8 nucleotides matching TRBD1. Germline lookup yields CDR1 SGHRS and CDR2 YFSETQ. V lost 3 bases and J lost 3; bases outside the gene matches: 17. The CDR3 consists of 18 residues. CDR3 DNA: TGCGCCAGCAGCTCTGCCTCGTGGACAGGGCCCGTTCACTACGAGCAGTACTTC. This translates into CASSSASWTGPVHYEQYF.

The chain recombines TRBV6-4 with TRBJ2-3, with 9 nucleotides matching TRBD2. V lost 6 bases to trimming and J lost 0 bases; unmatched junction nucleotides: 7. Germline V gene data show CDR1 as MRHNA and CDR2 as SNTAGT. CDR3 length: 16 residues. Written as DNA, the CDR3 is TGTGCCAGCAGCAAAATAGCGGGGGCCAGCACAGATACGCAGTATTTT. Encoded protein: CASSKIAGASTDTQYF.

This clone was observed a few times. This chain links TRBV5-6 with TRBJ1-1; 8 nucleotides align to TRBD1. Germline CDR1 SGHDT, CDR2 YYEEEE. This CDR3 comprises 13 residues. The V gene end was trimmed by 0 bases and the J gene end by 8 bases; junction bases not matched to a gene: 3. CDR3 sequence: CASSLGRTGEAFF. The CDR3 DNA reads TGTGCCAGCAGCTTGGGCCGGACAGGGGAAGCTTTCTTT.

V gene TRBV19 combines with J gene TRBJ1-3; D is ambiguous. The V end was cut by 3 bases, the J end by 4 bases, with 13 bases between. The CDR3 extends over 15 amino acids. Germline CDR1 is LNHDA and CDR2 is SQIVND (reference sequence). The CDR3 loop is CASSMTLWAGNTIYF. The DNA for the CDR3 is TGTGCCAGTAGTATGACCCTCTGGGCCGGAAACACCATATATTTT.

The genes are TRBV5-1 and TRBJ2-3; no firm D call. The V and J ends lost 3 bases and 1 base respectively, with 12 bases between them. The CDR3 runs 15 residues. Germline V gene sequence: CDR1 SGHRS, CDR2 YFSETQ. Here the CDR3 reads CASSSRNGGTDTQYF. The DNA of the CDR3 is TGCGCCAGCAGCTCCCGTAACGGAGGCACAGATACGCAGTATTTT.

This clone came up once. The chain carries TRBV19 and TRBJ1-1; TRBD1 matches at 9 bases. This CDR3 has 15 residues. From germline, CDR1 is LNHDA and CDR2 SQIVND (reference sequence). Trimming took 8 bases from V and 5 from J; bases not matched to a gene: 12. CDR3 bases: TGTGCCAGTTGGAGAACAGGGGGCGCGAAGACTGAAGCTTTCTTT. This codes for CASWRTGGAKTEAFF.

In this sample, this clone turned up once. The gene calls are TRBV2 and TRBJ1-1; 10 bases are shared with TRBD1. Germline assignment: CDR1 SNHLY and CDR2 FYNNEI. Trimming took 4 bases from V and 4 from J; bases not matched to a gene: 9. This CDR3 has 16 amino acids. Here the CDR3 reads CASSGSRDRGPTEAFF. The CDR3 DNA is TGTGCCAGCAGTGGGTCCCGGGACAGGGGCCCCACTGAAGCTTTCTTT.

This clone was counted a single time. This chain uses TRBV5-4 with TRBJ2-1; 9 bases line up with TRBD2. The length of the CDR3 is 16 residues. CDR1 is SGHNT, CDR2 YYREEE, per germline (reference sequence). V was pared by 4 bases and J by 1 base, with 6 bases of the junction left unmatched. This CDR3 reads CASSHRGGASYNEQFF. The CDR3 coding sequence is TGTGCCAGCAGCCACCGCGGGGGGGCTTCCTACAATGAGCAGTTCTTC.

The chain's CDR3 is CASSFEETQYF. The CDR3 DNA sequence: TGTGCCAGCAGCTTCGAAGAGACCCAGTACTTC. The chain combines TRBV11-2 with TRBJ2-5; D is unclear. The CDR3 has 11 amino acids. Germline CDR1 and CDR2: SGHAT and FQNNGV. Trimming cost V 3 bases and J 3 bases, with 2 bases left between them.

This chain joins TRBV6-4 and TRBJ1-1; D is possibly TRBD1 (5 bases). The V and J ends lost 3 bases and 3 bases respectively, with 11 bases between them. CDR1 MRHNA and CDR2 SNTAGT come from the germline V gene. CDR3 length: 14 residues. This CDR3 reads CASSEGREDTEAFF. As DNA, the CDR3 is TGTGCCAGCAGTGAAGGCAGGGAGGACACTGAAGCTTTCTTT.

The J gene is TRBJ2-7, the V gene TRBV5-1; 8 bases line up with TRBD2. This CDR3 is 17 amino acids long. Trimming at V came to 4 bases and at J to 0 bases, leaving 12 bases not matched to a gene. CDR1 and CDR2 (germline): SGHRS, YFSETQ. The CDR3 is CASSGGGGGWTSYEQYF. In DNA form, the CDR3 reads TGCGCCAGCAGCGGCGGTGGCGGGGGGTGGACCTCCTACGAGCAGTACTTC.